This T cell receptor beta chain was sequenced during a study of T cells after yellow fever vaccination. About the study: SMART-Seq v4 Ultra Low Input prepared the low-cell-number fractions.

This clonotype was counted only a few times. TCRdb redid the calling of the 5' RACE reads with MiXCR, one entry per CDR3 protein. Of around 590,000 distinct CDR3 sequences in the sample, around 12% are singletons; the top ten hold around 14%. From germline, CDR1 is WSHSY and CDR2 SAAADI. Germline trimming cut 10 bases from V and 8 bases from J; bases unmatched to any gene: 15. The CDR3 is 16 residues long. Sequencing was performed on PBMCs, taken on the day of the yellow fever booster vaccination. The sequence came from a man aged 30-40 years who received the YFV17D yellow fever vaccine. This rearrangement joins TRBV10-2 to TRBJ2-1; 12 bases match TRBD2. CDR3 sequence reads: CATTTSGGIVGDEQFF. CDR3 nucleotide sequence: TGCGCCACCACAACTAGCGGGGGGATAGTGGGCGATGAGCAGTTCTTC.